These T cell receptor beta chains were read from a single sample in a study of neurological immune-mediated disorders. TCRdb ran MiXCR on the 5' RACE reads and lists one entry per CDR3 protein. The table includes over 45,000 distinct CDR3 sequences, around 25% detected once. What was sequenced was PBMCs. These receptors were taken from a woman in her seventies in good health. Both conserved end residues are trimmed from each CDR3. Rows may omit the clone size; those that give it use once, few, many or a size class.

v_gene	len	abundance	CDR3aa
TRBV20-1	13	many	SAPPRDLYTDTQY
TRBV20-1	11	few	SAGGTAKYEQY
TRBV28	12	.	ASSASGGAGKLF
TRBV7-2	12	.	ASSPQGRVGEAF
TRBV28	12	.	ASSLGGEADTQY
TRBV5-6	10	few	ASSLSRDHVR
TRBV4-1	16	.	ASSQGATSGGSGETQY
TRBV5-1	13	once	ASSGLGQPNTEAF
TRBV7-2	13	.	ASRPGLAVYNEQF
TRBV5-1	14	few	ASSSTLTGEQETQY
TRBV15	13	few	ATSRARVEGETQY
TRBV7-2	11	medium-sized	ASSLEAEYEQY
TRBV7-2	13	medium-sized	ASSWGLASSYEQY
TRBV28	12	.	ASSLSPATYGYT
TRBV3-1	9	many	ASRMNTEAF
TRBV7-9	13	many	ASSRTFSGANVLT